The source of this T cell receptor (beta chain) is a study of control samples from healthy donors and cancer patients. The CDR3 is 13 amino acids. V was trimmed by 3 bases and J by 3 bases, leaving 6 bases between them. Germline loops: CDR1 SNHLY, CDR2 FYNNEI. Assay used: immunoSEQ multiplex PCR; TCRdb lists only in-frame clones, some missing. Of around 95,000 clones listed, more than 75% are singletons. Sequences were obtained from blood. The receptor's source is a woman in her fifties or sixties in good health. The chain combines TRBV2 with TRBJ1-5, with TRBD1 as a possible D gene (5 bases). CDR3 coding DNA: TGTGCCAGCAGTGACAGGGTCAATCAGCCCCAGCATTTT. Its translation is CASSDRVNQPQHF.